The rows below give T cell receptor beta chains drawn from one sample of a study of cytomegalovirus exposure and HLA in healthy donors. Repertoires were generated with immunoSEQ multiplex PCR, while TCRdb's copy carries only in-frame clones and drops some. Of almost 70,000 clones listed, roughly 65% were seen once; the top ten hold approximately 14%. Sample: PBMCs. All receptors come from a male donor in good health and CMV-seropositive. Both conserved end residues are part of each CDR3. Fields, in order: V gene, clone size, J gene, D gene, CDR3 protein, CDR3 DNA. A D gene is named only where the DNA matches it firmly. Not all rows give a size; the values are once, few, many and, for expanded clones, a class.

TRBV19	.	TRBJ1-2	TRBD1	CASSVGQGQSYGYTF	TGTGCCAGTAGTGTTGGACAGGGGCAGAGTTATGGCTACACCTTC
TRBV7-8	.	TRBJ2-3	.	CASSYIGGYTDTQYF	TGTGCCAGCAGCTATATTGGGGGGTACACAGATACGCAGTATTTT
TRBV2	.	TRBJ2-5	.	CASSAYQGETQYF	TGTGCCAGCAGCGCCTACCAGGGGGAGACCCAGTACTTC
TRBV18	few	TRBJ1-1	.	CASSPPVGGNAFF	TGTGCCAGCTCACCACCGGTGGGGGGGAACGCTTTCTTT
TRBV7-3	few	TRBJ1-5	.	CASSSEGGDLQPQHF	TGTGCCAGCAGCTCGGAGGGAGGGGATTTACAGCCCCAGCATTTT
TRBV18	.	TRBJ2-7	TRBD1	CASSEGGQGNYEQYF	TGTGCCAGCTCGGAAGGCGGACAGGGGAACTACGAGCAGTACTTC
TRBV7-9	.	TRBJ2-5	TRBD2	CASSLAGTSGETQYF	TGTGCCAGCAGCTTAGCGGGGACTAGCGGGGAGACCCAGTACTTC
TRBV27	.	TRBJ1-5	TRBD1	CASSSGRGVYSNQPQHF	TGTGCCAGCAGTTCAGGCAGGGGGGTTTATAGCAATCAGCCCCAGCATTTT
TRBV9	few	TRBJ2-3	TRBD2	CASSVDATSVGTDTQYF	TGTGCCAGCAGCGTAGATGCTACTAGCGTGGGCACAGATACGCAGTATTTT
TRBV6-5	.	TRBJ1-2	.	CASSYAGSYGYTF	TGTGCCAGCAGTTACGCGGGGTCCTATGGCTACACCTTC
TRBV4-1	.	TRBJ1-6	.	CASSQMYTGNSPLHF	TGCGCCAGCAGCCAAATGTACACAGGGAATTCACCCCTCCACTTC
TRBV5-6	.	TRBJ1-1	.	CASSLAAEAFF	TGTGCCAGCAGCTTGGCCGCTGAAGCTTTCTTT
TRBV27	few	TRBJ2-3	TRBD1	CASSLSGQGLARTQYF	TGTGCCAGCAGTTTATCGGGACAGGGGCTGGCCCGGACGCAGTATTTT
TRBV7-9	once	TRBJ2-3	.	CASSLSWATDTQYF	TGTGCCAGCAGCCTGTCGTGGGCTACAGATACGCAGTATTTT
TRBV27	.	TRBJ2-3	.	CASSWAGFSTDTQYF	TGTGCCAGCAGTTGGGCGGGCTTTAGCACAGATACGCAGTATTTT
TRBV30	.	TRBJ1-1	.	CAWSMGGPEAFF	TGTGCCTGGTCAATGGGAGGGCCTGAAGCTTTCTTT
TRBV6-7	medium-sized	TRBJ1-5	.	CASSYCLPRGNQPQHF	TGTGCCAGCAGTTACTGCCTCCCGAGGGGCAATCAGCCCCAGCATTTT
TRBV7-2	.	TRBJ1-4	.	CASSTTRGGYGKLFF	TGTGCCAGCAGCACGACCCGGGGGGGGTATGGAAAACTGTTTTTT
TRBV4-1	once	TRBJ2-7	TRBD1	CASSQDLAGGVYEQYF	TGCGCCAGCAGCCAAGATCTGGCAGGGGGTGTTTACGAGCAGTACTTC
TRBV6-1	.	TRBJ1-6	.	CASIRTDPGSPLHF	TGTGCCAGCATTCGGACAGACCCAGGCTCACCCCTCCACTTT
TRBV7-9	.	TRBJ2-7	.	CSSNRLVSYEQYF	TGTTCCAGCAATCGGTTAGTTTCCTACGAGCAGTACTTC
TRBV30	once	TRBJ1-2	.	CAWTAVDGYTF	TGTGCCTGGACGGCGGTAGATGGCTACACCTTC
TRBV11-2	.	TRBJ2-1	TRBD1	CASSLAGGAKVEQFF	TGTGCCAGCAGCTTAGCAGGGGGCGCAAAGGTTGAGCAGTTCTTC
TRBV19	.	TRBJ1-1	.	CASSIVTGRRTAFF	TGTGCCAGTAGTATCGTCACAGGCAGGCGGACGGCTTTCTTT
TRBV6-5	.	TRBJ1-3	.	CASSLAGGTGNTIYF	TGTGCCAGCAGTCTCGCGGGGGGGACAGGAAACACCATATATTTT
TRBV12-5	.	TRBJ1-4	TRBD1	CASGPRIRQGPNEKLFF	TGTGCTAGTGGTCCCCGGATTCGACAGGGCCCTAATGAAAAACTGTTTTTT
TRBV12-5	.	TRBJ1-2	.	CASGLGRANYGYTF	TGTGCTAGTGGTTTAGGCAGGGCCAACTATGGCTACACCTTC
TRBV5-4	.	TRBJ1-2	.	CASSLRQPTYGYTF	TGTGCCAGCAGCTTAAGACAGCCTACCTATGGCTACACCTTC
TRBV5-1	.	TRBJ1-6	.	CASYPGPLGSPLHF	TGCGCCAGTTACCCTGGGCCTTTAGGTTCACCCCTCCACTTT
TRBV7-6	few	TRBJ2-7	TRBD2	CASSVAGGPDYEQYF	TGTGCCAGCAGCGTAGCGGGGGGGCCCGACTACGAGCAGTACTTC
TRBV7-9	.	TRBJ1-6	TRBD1	CASSQGDSPLHF	TGTGCCAGCAGCCAGGGGGATTCACCCCTCCACTTT
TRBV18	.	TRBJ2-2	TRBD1	CASSGSGTGLLNTGELFF	TGTGCCAGCTCAGGATCCGGGACAGGGTTATTGAACACCGGGGAGCTGTTTTTT
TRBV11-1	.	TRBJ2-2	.	CASSGDTRPGGELFF	TGTGCCAGCAGCGGGGACACTAGACCAGGGGGGGAGCTGTTTTTT
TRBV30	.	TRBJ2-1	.	CAWSVTGPAYNEQFF	TGTGCCTGGAGTGTAACAGGCCCGGCCTACAATGAGCAGTTCTTC
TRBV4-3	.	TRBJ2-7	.	CASSQDPLSYEQYF	TGCGCCAGCAGCCAAGACCCCCTCTCCTACGAGCAGTACTTC
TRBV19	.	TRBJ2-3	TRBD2	CASSIVTSESTDTQYF	TGTGCCAGTAGTATAGTGACTAGCGAGAGCACAGATACGCAGTATTTT
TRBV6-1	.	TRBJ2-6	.	CASSDAGSGANVLTF	TGTGCCAGCAGTGATGCGGGCTCTGGGGCCAACGTCCTGACTTTC